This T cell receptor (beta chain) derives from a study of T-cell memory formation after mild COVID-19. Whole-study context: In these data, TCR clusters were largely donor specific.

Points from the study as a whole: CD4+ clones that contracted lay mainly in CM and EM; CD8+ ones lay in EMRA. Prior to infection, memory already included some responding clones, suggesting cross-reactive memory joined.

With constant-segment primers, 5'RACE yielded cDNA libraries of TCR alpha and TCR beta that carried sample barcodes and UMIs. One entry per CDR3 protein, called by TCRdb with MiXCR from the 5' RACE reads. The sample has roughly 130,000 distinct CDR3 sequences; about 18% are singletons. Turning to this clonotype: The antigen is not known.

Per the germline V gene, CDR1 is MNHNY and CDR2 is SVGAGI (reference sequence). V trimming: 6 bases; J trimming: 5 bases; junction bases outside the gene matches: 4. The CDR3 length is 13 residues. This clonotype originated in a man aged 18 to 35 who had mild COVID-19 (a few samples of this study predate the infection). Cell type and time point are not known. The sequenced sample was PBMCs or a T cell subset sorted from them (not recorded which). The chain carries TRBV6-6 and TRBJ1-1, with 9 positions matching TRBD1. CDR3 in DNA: TGTGCCAGCAGCCGAGGGACAGGGACTGAAGCTTTCTTT. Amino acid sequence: CASSRGTGTEAFF.